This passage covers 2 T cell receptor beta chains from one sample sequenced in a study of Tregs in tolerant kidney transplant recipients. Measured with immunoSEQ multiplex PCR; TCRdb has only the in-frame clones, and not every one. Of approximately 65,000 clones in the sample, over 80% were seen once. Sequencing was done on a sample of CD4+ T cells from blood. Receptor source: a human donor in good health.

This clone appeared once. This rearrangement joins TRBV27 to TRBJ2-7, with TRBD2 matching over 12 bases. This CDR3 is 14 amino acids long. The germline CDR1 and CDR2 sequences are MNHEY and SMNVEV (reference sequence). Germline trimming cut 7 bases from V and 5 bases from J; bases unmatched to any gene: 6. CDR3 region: CASKRLAGENEQYF. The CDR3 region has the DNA TGTGCCAGCAAAAGACTAGCGGGAGAAAACGAGCAGTACTTC.

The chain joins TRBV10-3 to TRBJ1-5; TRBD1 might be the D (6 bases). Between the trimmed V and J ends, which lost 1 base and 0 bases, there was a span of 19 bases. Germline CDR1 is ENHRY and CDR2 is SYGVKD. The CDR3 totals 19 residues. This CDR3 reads CAISELGGGSLGSNQPQHF. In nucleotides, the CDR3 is TGTGCCATCAGTGAGTTAGGAGGGGGGAGTCTGGGTAGCAATCAGCCCCAGCATTTT.